This TCR beta chain was obtained from a study of control samples from healthy donors and cancer patients (dated by TCRdb to 2020 to 2022). Receptor amplification or capture employed the immunoSEQ multiplex PCR assay. Imported from immuneACCESS, the table was reduced by TCRdb to in-frame sequences with V and J called. These copies leave out some clones; in studies compared against another copy, an unresolved V gene accounts for under half, and the cause of the remainder is not known. The sample profile shows over 120,000 clones; just under 95% of them were found once. Jointly, the top ten make up 14% of the sample. With regard to this clone: What antigen it recognizes has not been identified. No much larger clone exists at a distance of one base, and base qualities are not known.

The CDR3 covers 13 residues, taking in both the cysteine and the phenylalanine. The retained sequence is limited to the CDR3, 39 bases, with the frame set at the first base. The germline V gene gives CDR1 as MNHEY and CDR2 as SVGEGT. V was cut back by 6 bases and J by 2 bases, leaving a gap of 11 bases between them. Input material: PBMCs. The rearrangement joined TRBV6-2 or TRBV6-3 to TRBJ2-7; the D segment could be TRBD1, given 5 matching bases. The sequence came from a man aged 55 to 70 with colorectal cancer. The sequenced DNA: TGTGCCAGCAGCCCACAGGTTCCCTACGAGCAGTACTTC. Its protein product is CASSPQVPYEQYF.